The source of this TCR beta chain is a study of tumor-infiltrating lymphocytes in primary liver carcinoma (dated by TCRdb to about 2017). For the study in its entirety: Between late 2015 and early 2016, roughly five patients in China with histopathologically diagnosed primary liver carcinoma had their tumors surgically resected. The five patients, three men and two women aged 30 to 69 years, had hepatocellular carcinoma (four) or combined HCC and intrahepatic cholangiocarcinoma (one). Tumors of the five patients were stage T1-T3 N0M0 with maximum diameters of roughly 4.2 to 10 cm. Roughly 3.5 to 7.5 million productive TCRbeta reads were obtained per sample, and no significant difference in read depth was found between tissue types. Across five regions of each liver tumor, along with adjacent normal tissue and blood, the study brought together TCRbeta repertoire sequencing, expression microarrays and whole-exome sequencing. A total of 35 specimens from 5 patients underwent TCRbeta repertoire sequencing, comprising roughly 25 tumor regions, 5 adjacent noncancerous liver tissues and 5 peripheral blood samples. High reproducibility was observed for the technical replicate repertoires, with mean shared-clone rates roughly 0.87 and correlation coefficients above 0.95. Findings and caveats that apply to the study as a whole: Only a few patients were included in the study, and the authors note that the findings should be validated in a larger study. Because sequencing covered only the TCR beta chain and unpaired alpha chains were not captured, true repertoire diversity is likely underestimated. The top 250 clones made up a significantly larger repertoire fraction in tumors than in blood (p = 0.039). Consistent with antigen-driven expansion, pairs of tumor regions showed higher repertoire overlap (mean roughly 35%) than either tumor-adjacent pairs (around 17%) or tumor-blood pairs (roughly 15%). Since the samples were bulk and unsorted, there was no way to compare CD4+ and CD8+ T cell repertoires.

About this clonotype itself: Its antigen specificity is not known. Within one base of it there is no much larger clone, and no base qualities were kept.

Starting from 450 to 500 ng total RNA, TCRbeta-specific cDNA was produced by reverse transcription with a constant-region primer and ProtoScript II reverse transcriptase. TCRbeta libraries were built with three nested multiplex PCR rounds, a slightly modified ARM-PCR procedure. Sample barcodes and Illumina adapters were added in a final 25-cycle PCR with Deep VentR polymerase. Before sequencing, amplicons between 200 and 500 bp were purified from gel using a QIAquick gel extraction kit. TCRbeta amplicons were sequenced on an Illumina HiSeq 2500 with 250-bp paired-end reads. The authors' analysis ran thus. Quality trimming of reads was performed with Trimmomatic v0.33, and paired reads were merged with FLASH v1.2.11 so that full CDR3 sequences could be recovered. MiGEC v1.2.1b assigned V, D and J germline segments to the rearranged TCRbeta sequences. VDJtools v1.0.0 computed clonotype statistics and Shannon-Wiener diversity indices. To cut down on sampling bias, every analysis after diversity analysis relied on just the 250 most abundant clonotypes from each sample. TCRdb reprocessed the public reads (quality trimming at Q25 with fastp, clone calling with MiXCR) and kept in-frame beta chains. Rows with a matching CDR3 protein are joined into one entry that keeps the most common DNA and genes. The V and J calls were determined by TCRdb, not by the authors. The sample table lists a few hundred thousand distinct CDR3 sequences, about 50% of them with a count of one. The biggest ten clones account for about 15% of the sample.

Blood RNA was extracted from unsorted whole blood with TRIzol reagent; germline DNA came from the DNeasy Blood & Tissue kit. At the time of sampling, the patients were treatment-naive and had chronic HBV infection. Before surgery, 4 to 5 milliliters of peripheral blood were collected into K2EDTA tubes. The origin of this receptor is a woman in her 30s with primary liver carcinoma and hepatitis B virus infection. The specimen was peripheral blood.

The CDR3 protein sequence reads: CASRRTDSTDTQYF. The nucleotide sequence reads TGTGCCAGCAGGCGAACGGACAGTACAGATACGCAGTATTTT. The rearranged chain carries TRBV28 and TRBJ2-3; the D gene is possibly TRBD1, with 6 bases matching. V gives up 6 bases and J gives up 3 bases, and the segment between their germline ends measures 13 bases. CDR1 and CDR2 are drawn from the germline V gene: MDHEN, SYDVKM. From its cysteine to its phenylalanine, the CDR3 spans 14 amino acids. The kept DNA is CDR3 alone, 42 bases in frame from the first base. When the CDR3 is completed using the reference TRBV28 and TRBJ2-3 genes on either side, the full variable domain is DVKVTQSSRYLVKRTGEKVFLECVQDMDHENMFWYRQDPGLGLRLIYFSYDVKMKEKGDIPEGYSVSREKKERFSLILESASTNQTSMYLCASRRTDSTDTQYFGPGTRLTVL.